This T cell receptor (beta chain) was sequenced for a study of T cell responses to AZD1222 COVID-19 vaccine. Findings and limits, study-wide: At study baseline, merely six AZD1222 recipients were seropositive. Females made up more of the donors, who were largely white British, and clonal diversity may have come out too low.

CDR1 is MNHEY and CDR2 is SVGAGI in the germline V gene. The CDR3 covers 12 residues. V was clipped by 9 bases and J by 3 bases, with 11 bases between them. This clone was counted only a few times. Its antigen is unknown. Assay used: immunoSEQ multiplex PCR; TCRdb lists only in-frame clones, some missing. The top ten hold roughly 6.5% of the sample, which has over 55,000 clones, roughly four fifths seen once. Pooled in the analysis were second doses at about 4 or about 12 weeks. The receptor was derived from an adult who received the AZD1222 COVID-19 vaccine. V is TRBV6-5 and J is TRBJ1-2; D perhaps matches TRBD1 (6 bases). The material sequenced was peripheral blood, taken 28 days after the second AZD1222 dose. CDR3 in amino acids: CASCRTDYGYTF. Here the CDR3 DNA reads TGTGCCAGTTGCAGGACAGACTATGGCTACACCTTC.